This TCR beta chain was profiled in a study of blood T cell repertoires in COVID-19. Study summary: Acute-phase and convalescent COVID-19 samples originated in the United States, Italy and Spain. Sample material is recorded as cDNA or gDNA derived from T cells, B-cell-depleted T cells, or PBMCs.

Symptom resolution, clearance, or two negative PCRs marked the recovered donors of Cohort 3. In the study's own analysis: Amplification of reference gene primers provided the estimated nucleated cell counts. The data were produced by immunoSEQ multiplex PCR, yet TCRdb's version contains in-frame clones alone and is incomplete. Clone size and the V and J calls come from that table; the DNA yielded D and trimming. The sample has 180,000 or so clones; around four fifths are singletons. The sequencing input was PBMCs or T cells enriched from blood (not recorded which). This TCR came from a woman aged 55-69 years who had recovered from COVID-19.

CDR3 amino acids: CASSQQGRIMNSPLHF. In DNA, the CDR3 is TGTGCCAGCAGCCAACAGGGACGAATCATGAATTCACCCCTCCACTTT. The rearrangement uses TRBV7-8 and TRBJ1-6, with D maybe TRBD1 (6 bases). The CDR3 length is 16 residues. The ends were cut back, 5 bases at V and 7 bases at J, with 18 bases in the middle. Germline lookup yields CDR1 SGHVS and CDR2 FQNEAQ.